This is a list of T cell receptor beta chains from one sample in a study of shared clonotypes between healthy human individuals. Sequenced by immunoSEQ multiplex PCR; TCRdb stores in-frame clones only, minus some. Of 660,000 or so clones listed, approximately 96% are singletons. Sequences were obtained from naive CD8+ T cells sorted from blood. These receptors all stem from a young woman in good health. CDR3s include the opening cysteine and the closing phenylalanine or tryptophan. D genes are given only for firm matches. Rows may omit the clone size; those that give it use once, few, many or a size class.

V: TRBV5-5
size: -
D: -
J: TRBJ2-5
CDR3: CASRSDRLETQYF
DNA: TGTGCCAGCAGGAGTGATCGCCTGGAGACCCAGTACTTC

V: TRBV5-6
size: -
D: TRBD2
J: TRBJ2-3
CDR3: CASSFFMTSGHRRNTQYF
DNA: TGTGCCAGCAGCTTTTTCATGACTAGCGGTCACCGGAGGAATACGCAGTATTTT

V: TRBV19
size: -
D: -
J: TRBJ2-3
CDR3: CASSLGIRWADTQYF
DNA: TGTGCCAGTAGCCTAGGGATCCGGTGGGCAGATACGCAGTATTTT

V: TRBV5-4
size: -
D: -
J: TRBJ1-3
CDR3: CASSFSPDSGNTIYF
DNA: TGTGCCAGCAGCTTCTCGCCCGACTCTGGAAACACCATATATTTT

V: TRBV6-6
size: -
D: -
J: TRBJ2-3
CDR3: CASSSTDSPQYF
DNA: TGTGCCAGCAGTTCCACCGACAGTCCGCAGTATTTT

V: TRBV7-2
size: once
D: -
J: TRBJ2-1
CDR3: CASSPLEIVLQGEQFF
DNA: TGTGCCAGCAGCCCACTAGAAATCGTCCTACAGGGTGAGCAGTTCTTC

V: TRBV7-8
size: -
D: -
J: TRBJ2-7
CDR3: CASSLSVGTAVSYEQYF
DNA: TGTGCCAGCAGCCTAAGCGTCGGGACGGCCGTTAGTTACGAGCAGTACTTC

V: TRBV2
size: -
D: TRBD2
J: TRBJ2-1
CDR3: CASSDSGSWNEQFF
DNA: TGTGCCAGCAGTGATAGCGGGAGCTGGAATGAGCAGTTCTTC

V: TRBV29-1
size: -
D: TRBD1
J: TRBJ2-7
CDR3: CSFETGTYEQYF
DNA: TGCAGCTTCGAGACAGGGACGTACGAGCAGTACTTC

V: TRBV27
size: -
D: -
J: TRBJ2-5
CDR3: CASSLIGTQETQYF
DNA: TGTGCCAGCAGTTTAATAGGGACACAAGAGACCCAGTACTTC

V: TRBV5-1
size: -
D: -
J: TRBJ2-6
CDR3: CASSTHPDLSGANVLTF
DNA: TGCGCCAGCAGCACCCACCCGGATCTCTCTGGGGCCAACGTCCTGACTTTC

V: TRBV14
size: few
D: -
J: TRBJ1-1
CDR3: CASSPSSGLEAFF
DNA: TGTGCCAGCAGCCCATCTTCCGGGCTCGAAGCTTTCTTT

V: TRBV5-4
size: -
D: -
J: TRBJ2-1
CDR3: CASSFGAGTKSGEQFF
DNA: TGTGCCAGCAGCTTTGGGGCAGGTACCAAGTCGGGTGAGCAGTTCTTC

V: TRBV19
size: -
D: -
J: TRBJ1-1
CDR3: CASSIYMNSEAFF
DNA: TGTGCCAGTAGTATCTATATGAACAGTGAAGCTTTCTTT

V: TRBV6-1
size: -
D: -
J: TRBJ2-5
CDR3: CASSDSRKYQETQYF
DNA: TGTGCCAGCAGTGATTCGCGGAAGTACCAAGAGACCCAGTACTTC

V: TRBV5-8
size: -
D: TRBD1
J: TRBJ2-7
CDR3: CASYPGQGLQSSYEQYF
DNA: TGTGCCAGCTACCCGGGACAGGGTCTTCAGTCTTCCTACGAGCAGTACTTC

V: TRBV4-1
size: -
D: -
J: TRBJ2-2
CDR3: CASSQDRSTGELFF
DNA: TGCGCCAGCAGCCAAGATCGTTCGACCGGGGAGCTGTTTTTT

V: TRBV19
size: -
D: TRBD1
J: TRBJ1-5
CDR3: CASSQGAGYQPQHF
DNA: TGTGCCAGTAGTCAGGGGGCAGGGTATCAGCCCCAGCATTTT

V: TRBV5-4
size: -
D: -
J: TRBJ1-2
CDR3: CASSLGVDGYTF
DNA: TGTGCCAGCAGCTTGGGAGTGGATGGCTACACCTTC

V: TRBV14
size: once
D: -
J: TRBJ2-7
CDR3: CASSQEFYEQYF
DNA: TGTGCCAGCAGCCAGGAGTTCTACGAGCAGTACTTC

V: TRBV5-1
size: -
D: -
J: TRBJ2-7
CDR3: CASSQDYEQYF
DNA: TGCGCCAGCAGCCAGGACTACGAGCAGTACTTC

V: TRBV21-1
size: -
D: -
J: TRBJ1-5
CDR3: CARLRGAQHF
DNA: TGTGCCAGGCTGCGTGGAGCCCAGCATTTT

V: TRBV27
size: -
D: TRBD1
J: TRBJ1-2
CDR3: CASSLKGALGYTF
DNA: TGTGCCAGCAGTTTAAAGGGGGCCCTAGGCTACACCTTC

V: TRBV20-1
size: -
D: -
J: TRBJ2-7
CDR3: CSVLDYEQYF
DNA: TGCAGTGTACTCGACTACGAGCAGTACTTC

V: TRBV29-1
size: -
D: TRBD2
J: TRBJ2-1
CDR3: CSVGLAGEDNEQFF
DNA: TGCAGCGTTGGGCTAGCGGGAGAAGACAATGAGCAGTTCTTC

V: TRBV16
size: -
D: -
J: TRBJ1-2
CDR3: CASSQLNSNYGYTF
DNA: TGTGCCAGCAGCCAATTAAACAGCAACTATGGCTACACCTTC